A single sample is the source of the 26 T cell receptor beta chains below, sequenced in a study of blood T cell repertoires in COVID-19. Profiled with immunoSEQ multiplex PCR; TCRdb holds only in-frame clones, not every one. The table includes just over 300,000 clones, just under 90% detected once. Specimen: peripheral blood. Every receptor here comes from a woman aged 25 to 39 with COVID-19, enrolled during active disease.

V is TRBV10-3 and J is TRBJ2-7; D remains unclear. CDR1 and CDR2 from the germline V gene are ENHRY and SYGVKD. V dropped 3 bases and J dropped 2 bases, with 11 bases sitting between them. The CDR3 has 14 residues. DNA of the CDR3: TGTGCCATCAGTGATGTCTCGGTTGCCTACGAGCAGTACTTC. Amino acid sequence: CAISDVSVAYEQYF.

The gene calls are TRBV6-2 or TRBV6-3 and TRBJ1-2; tentatively, D is TRBD1 (5 bases). This CDR3 has 15 amino acids. Trimming stripped 0 bases from V and 4 bases from J, with 12 bases between. CDR1 and CDR2 (germline): MNHEY, SVGEGT. DNA of the CDR3: TGTGCCAGCAGTTACTCGGGGCGCGTGGGCTATGGCTACACCTTC. Translating gives CASSYSGRVGYGYTF.

The genes are TRBV6-6 and TRBJ2-5, with 7 positions matching TRBD2. CDR3 length equals 16 residues. CDR1 is MNHNY, CDR2 SVGAGI, per germline (reference sequence). V dropped 2 bases and J dropped 2; count of bases not matched to a gene: 8. This CDR3 reads CASSYGLGVGQETQYF. CDR3 bases: TGTGCCAGCAGTTACGGACTAGGCGTTGGGCAAGAGACCCAGTACTTC.

The J gene is TRBJ2-3, the V gene TRBV5-5, with TRBD2 as a possible D gene (7 bases). The V gene lost 2 bases and the J gene lost 5 bases, with 12 bases spanning the gap. The CDR3 is 14 amino acids. The germline CDR1 and CDR2 sequences are SGHKS and YYEKEE (reference sequence). The CDR3 nucleotides are TGTGCCAGCAGCTTTACGAGGGGGGGAGATACGCAGTATTTT. Translation gives CASSFTRGGDTQYF.

This chain connects TRBV5-8 to TRBJ1-1; D is unresolved. V lost 0 bases, J lost 4 bases, and 13 bases lay in between. Germline V gene sequence: CDR1 SGHTS, CDR2 YDEGEE. The length of the CDR3 is 15 residues. The CDR3 DNA reads TGTGCCAGCAGCTTGGGACTGTACTTCCCCACTGAAGCTTTCTTT. This translates into CASSLGLYFPTEAFF.

This clone was observed a few times. CDR3 sequence: CASSEEVGGHQPQHF. CDR3 in DNA: TGTGCCAGCAGTGAGGAGGTCGGCGGCCATCAGCCCCAGCATTTT. The chain couples TRBV6-1 to TRBJ1-5; no clear D. CDR3 length: 15 amino acids. V was trimmed by 3 bases and J by 5 bases, leaving 14 bases between them. CDR1 and CDR2 from the germline V gene are MNHNS and SASEGT.

The chain employs TRBV10-2 and TRBJ1-5; a weak D match, TRBD1 (5 bases). Germline V lookup: CDR1 WSHSY, CDR2 SAAADI. Deletions cut 6 bases from V and 3 bases from J, with 12 bases between. This CDR3 region has 14 residues. The CDR3 DNA follows: TGCGCCAGCAGCCTGGGGGGGTTCAATCAGCCCCAGCATTTT. It encodes CASSLGGFNQPQHF.

V gene TRBV2 combines with J gene TRBJ2-7; D not resolved. The CDR3 consists of 14 residues. Germline CDR1 SNHLY, CDR2 FYNNEI. V lost 0 bases and J 3 bases, leaving 9 bases between the germline ends. The CDR3 loop is CASSEASYSYEQYF. Written as DNA, the CDR3 is TGTGCCAGCAGTGAAGCCTCCTACAGCTACGAGCAGTACTTC.

This sequence joins TRBV4-1 and TRBJ1-2; D perhaps matches TRBD1 (6 bases). The germline CDR1 and CDR2 sequences are MGHRA and YSYEKL. The CDR3 totals 15 residues. V gave up 4 bases and J gave up 2 bases, with 14 bases separating them. The CDR3 protein is CASSPYREQNYGYTF. CDR3 sequence (DNA): TGCGCCAGCAGCCCATACAGGGAGCAGAACTATGGCTACACCTTC.

J is TRBJ2-4 and V is TRBV28; D ambiguous. V lost 3 bases and J lost 0, with 6 bases in between. The CDR3 runs 14 residues. CDR1 and CDR2 from the germline V gene are MDHEN and SYDVKM. CDR3 residues: CASSFRLAKNIQYF. For the CDR3, the DNA is TGTGCCAGCAGTTTTAGACTAGCCAAAAACATTCAGTACTTC.

The chain joins TRBV4-1 to TRBJ1-6, with D tentatively TRBD1 (5 bases). Germline CDR1 and CDR2: MGHRA and YSYEKL. This CDR3 has 16 residues. V was shortened by 3 bases and J by 0 bases, with 9 bases between the two germline ends. The CDR3 loop reads CASSQAGTSYNSPLHF. The CDR3 DNA reads TGCGCCAGCAGCCAGGCGGGGACCTCCTATAATTCACCCCTCCACTTT.

The J gene is TRBJ1-1, the V gene TRBV7-5; TRBD1 is taken as the D call from the table, unchecked against the DNA. TRBV7-5 represents a pseudogene. CDR3 length: 16 residues. The CDR3 loop is CVRSLDRTGPNTEAFF. For the CDR3, the DNA is TGTGTCAGAAGCTTAGATCGGACAGGGCCGAACACTGAAGCTTTCTTT.

This clone was recorded only once. This rearrangement joins TRBV11-3 to TRBJ2-7; D is perhaps TRBD1 (6 bases). CDR3 length equals 18 residues. Germline assignment: CDR1 SGHNT and CDR2 YENEEA. The V gene lost 0 bases and the J gene lost 7 bases, with 25 bases spanning the gap. The DNA of the CDR3 is TGTGCCAGCAGCTTAGAAACCCAAGACCTGGCGACAGGACGTGAGCAGTACTTC. Translating gives CASSLETQDLATGREQYF.

The genes are TRBV14 and TRBJ1-2; tentative D call: TRBD1 (5 bases). CDR3 length: 15 amino acids. Trimming removed 3 bases from V and 4 bases from J, with 15 bases in between. CDR1 and CDR2 (germline): SGHDN, FVKESK. The CDR3 loop is CASSHAGPRSYGYTF. In nucleotides, the CDR3 is TGTGCCAGCAGCCACGCAGGGCCCCGGAGCTATGGCTACACCTTC. The entire variable domain, with the rest obtained from reference TRBV14 and TRBJ1-2, is as follows: EAGVTQFPSHSVIEKGQTVTLRCDPISGHDNLYWYRRVMGKEIKFLLHFVKESKQDESGMPNNRFLAERTGGTYSTLKVQPAELEDSGVYFCASSHAGPRSYGYTFGSGTRLTVV.

This chain uses TRBV2 with TRBJ2-7; 9 bases are shared with TRBD1. The CDR3 runs to 15 residues. Losses at the gene ends were 6 bases for V and 3 bases for J; bases not matched to a gene: 9. Germline loops: CDR1 SNHLY, CDR2 FYNNEI. This chain's CDR3 is CASRLGQGFNYEQYF. CDR3 nucleotides: TGTGCCAGCAGGTTGGGACAGGGATTTAACTACGAGCAGTACTTC.

Here the CDR3 DNA reads TGTGCCAGCAGCCCCCGACAGGGGAATCAAAAAACCGGGGAGCTGTTTTTT. Protein: CASSPRQGNQKTGELFF. The chain has TRBV7-2 and TRBJ2-2; 8 positions match TRBD1. The V gene end was trimmed by 5 bases and the J gene end by 5 bases; junction bases not matched to a gene: 13. Germline lookup yields CDR1 SGHTA and CDR2 FQGNSA. This CDR3 is built from 17 residues.

This clone appeared a single time. The chain has TRBV12-2 and TRBJ2-2; TRBD2, the table's D call, lacks a check against the DNA. TRBV12-2 is recorded as a pseudogene. The CDR3 covers 16 residues. CDR3 in amino acids: CASRQRRAGPSGELFF. The CDR3 nucleotides are TGTGCAAGTCGCCAAAGGAGAGCGGGACCTTCTGGGGAGCTGTTTTTT.

The V call is TRBV10-3, the J call TRBJ2-3; D may be TRBD2 (6 bases). Trimming left V 4 bases short and J 0 bases short, with 14 bases between. Germline V lookup: CDR1 ENHRY, CDR2 SYGVKD. This CDR3 has 16 amino acids. The CDR3 here is CAISAGTRGSTDTQYF. CDR3 nucleotide sequence: TGTGCCATCAGTGCAGGCACGCGGGGTAGCACAGATACGCAGTATTTT.

The J gene is TRBJ2-7, the V gene TRBV12-2; the table's D call, TRBD2, was not checked against the DNA. TRBV12-2 has pseudogene status. The CDR3 has 17 residues. The CDR3 DNA follows: TGTGCAAGTCGCTACCCGCGGGATAGCGGGGGGGTGGACGAGCAGTACGTC. Its protein is CASRYPRDSGGVDEQYV.

This rearrangement joins TRBV10-3 to TRBJ1-1, with D unclear. Germline-derived CDR1 and CDR2 are ENHRY and SYGVKD. V lost 3 bases to trimming and J lost 1 base, with 6 bases between them. The CDR3 totals 13 residues. The CDR3 bases are TGTGCCATCAGTGAACGGTCGAACACTGAAGCTTTCTTT. Translated: CAISERSNTEAFF.

The chain joins TRBV5-4 to TRBJ2-1, with 9 nucleotides matching TRBD2. The CDR3 spans 15 residues. The V gene's germline CDR1 is SGHNT and CDR2 YYREEE (reference sequence). Losses at the gene ends were 5 bases for V and 6 bases for J; bases not matched to a gene: 9. As DNA, the CDR3 is TGTGCCAGCAGTCCAGCGGGGGGATTACTCAATGAGCAGTTCTTC. The encoded protein is CASSPAGGLLNEQFF.

The chain is built from TRBV2 and TRBJ2-7, with D perhaps TRBD2 (6 bases). The germline V gene has CDR1 SNHLY and CDR2 FYNNEI. The CDR3 extends over 15 amino acids. V was clipped by 4 bases and J by 1 base, with 14 bases between them. CDR3 amino acids: CASSGDSSASYEQYF. DNA of the CDR3: TGTGCCAGCAGTGGGGACTCCTCAGCTTCCTACGAGCAGTACTTC.

This clone has only one observation. The chain is built from TRBV7-3 and TRBJ1-1, with D unresolved. CDR1 is SGHTA and CDR2 is FQGTGA in the germline V gene. The CDR3 has 14 residues. The V and J ends lost 5 bases and 5 bases respectively, with 15 bases between them. The CDR3 nucleotides read TGTGCCAGCAGCCTTGATCCGCAGGAAACTGAAGCTTTCTTT. Protein sequence: CASSLDPQETEAFF.

This clone was picked up one time. This rearrangement joins TRBV2 to TRBJ1-6; D is unresolved. Trimming stripped 4 bases from V and 0 bases from J, with 13 bases between. Germline V CDR1 and CDR2: SNHLY, FYNNEI. The CDR3 is 17 amino acids. In DNA, the CDR3 is TGTGCCAGCAGTGGAGGAGGGTCGAGCTCCTATAATTCACCCCTCCACTTT. Translating gives CASSGGGSSSYNSPLHF.

This clone has only one observation. The same CDR3 can be traced to other DNA sequences in this sample. The rearrangement joins TRBV18 to TRBJ1-4; 9 bases line up with TRBD1. With V trimmed by 6 bases and J by 8 bases, 7 bases remained unmatched. The CDR3 spans 14 residues. CDR1 KGHSH and CDR2 LQKENI come from the germline V gene. CDR3 DNA: TGTGCCAGCTCTCCCGGGACAGGGCCCGAAAAACTGTTTTTT. Its protein is CASSPGTGPEKLFF.

The chain couples TRBV2 to TRBJ2-2; TRBD2 matches 9 bases. V shed 4 bases, J shed 3 bases, and the junction held 3 bases outside the gene matches. This CDR3 comprises 15 residues. Germline V lookup: CDR1 SNHLY, CDR2 FYNNEI. The CDR3 DNA follows: TGTGCCAGCAGTGGAGCGGGGGGAGACACCGGGGAGCTGTTTTTT. This codes for CASSGAGGDTGELFF.